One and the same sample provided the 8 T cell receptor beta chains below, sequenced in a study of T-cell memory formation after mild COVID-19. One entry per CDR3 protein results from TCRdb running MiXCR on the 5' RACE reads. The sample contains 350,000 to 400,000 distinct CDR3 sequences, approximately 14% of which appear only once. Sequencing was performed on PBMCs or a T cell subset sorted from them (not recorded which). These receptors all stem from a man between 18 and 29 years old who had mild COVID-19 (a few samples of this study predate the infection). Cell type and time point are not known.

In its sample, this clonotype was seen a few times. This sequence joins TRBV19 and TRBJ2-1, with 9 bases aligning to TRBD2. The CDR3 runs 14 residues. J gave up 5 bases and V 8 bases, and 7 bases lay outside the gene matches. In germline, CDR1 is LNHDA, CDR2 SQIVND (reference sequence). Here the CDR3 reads CASQSGGFHNEQFF. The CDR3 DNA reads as TGTGCCAGTCAGAGCGGGGGGTTTCACAATGAGCAGTTCTTC.

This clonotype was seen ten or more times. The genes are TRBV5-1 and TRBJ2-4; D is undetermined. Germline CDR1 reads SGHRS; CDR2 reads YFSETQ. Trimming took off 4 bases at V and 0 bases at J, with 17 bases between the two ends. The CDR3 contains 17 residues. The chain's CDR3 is CASSPTGVVKAKNIQYF. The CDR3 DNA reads TGCGCCAGCAGCCCAACTGGGGTGGTAAAAGCCAAAAACATTCAGTACTTC.

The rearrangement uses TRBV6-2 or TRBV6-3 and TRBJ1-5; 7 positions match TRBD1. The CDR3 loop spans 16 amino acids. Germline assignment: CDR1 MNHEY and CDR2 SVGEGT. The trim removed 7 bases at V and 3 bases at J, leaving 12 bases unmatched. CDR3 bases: TGTGCCAGCACCGATACAGGGGAAGGGGTCAATCAGCCCCAGCATTTT. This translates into CASTDTGEGVNQPQHF.

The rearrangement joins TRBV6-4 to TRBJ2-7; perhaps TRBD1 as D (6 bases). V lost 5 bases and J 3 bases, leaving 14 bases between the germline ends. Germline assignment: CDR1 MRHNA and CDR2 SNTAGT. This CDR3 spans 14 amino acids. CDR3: CASSWWGRIYEQYV. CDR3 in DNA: TGTGCCAGCAGTTGGTGGGGGCGCATCTACGAGCAGTACGTC.

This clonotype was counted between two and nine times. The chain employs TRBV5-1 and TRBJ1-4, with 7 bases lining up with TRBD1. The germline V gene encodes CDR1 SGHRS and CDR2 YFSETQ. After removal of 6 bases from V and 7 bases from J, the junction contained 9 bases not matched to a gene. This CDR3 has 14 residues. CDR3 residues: CASTPGQESEKLFF. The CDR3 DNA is TGCGCCAGCACCCCTGGACAGGAGAGTGAAAAACTGTTTTTT.

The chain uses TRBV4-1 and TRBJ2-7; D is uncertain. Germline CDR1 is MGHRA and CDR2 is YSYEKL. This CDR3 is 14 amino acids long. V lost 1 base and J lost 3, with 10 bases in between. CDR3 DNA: TGCGCCAGCAGCCAAGCCCAAGCCGTCTACGAGCAGTACTTC. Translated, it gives CASSQAQAVYEQYF.

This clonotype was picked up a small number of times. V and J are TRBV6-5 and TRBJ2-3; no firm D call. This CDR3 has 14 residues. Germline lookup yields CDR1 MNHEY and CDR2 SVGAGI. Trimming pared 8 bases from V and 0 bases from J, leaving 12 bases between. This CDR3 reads CASATVRSTDTQYF. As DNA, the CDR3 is TGTGCCAGCGCAACAGTAAGGAGCACAGATACGCAGTATTTT.

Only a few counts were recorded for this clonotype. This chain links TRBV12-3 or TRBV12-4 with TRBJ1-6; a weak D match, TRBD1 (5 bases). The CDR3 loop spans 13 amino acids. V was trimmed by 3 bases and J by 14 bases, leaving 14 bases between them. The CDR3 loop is CASSFGGLVALHF. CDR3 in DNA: TGTGCCAGCAGTTTTGGGGGATTAGTGGCCCTCCACTTT.